This TCR beta chain was identified in a study of blood T cell repertoires in COVID-19. Some clones are missing from TCRdb's copy, which holds only in-frame ones; the method was immunoSEQ multiplex PCR. The sample has around 100,000 clones, just over 90% seen once. The sample was peripheral blood. This receptor was taken from a man aged 45 to 65 with active COVID-19.

The CDR3 is CASTKDRGPSTEAFF. CDR3 coding DNA: TGTGCCAGCACAAAAGACAGGGGGCCTTCCACTGAAGCTTTCTTT. This chain links TRBV2 with TRBJ1-1; TRBD1 matches at 10 bases. The CDR3 is made up of 15 amino acids. Germline V lookup: CDR1 SNHLY, CDR2 FYNNEI. After removal of 7 bases from V and 4 bases from J, the junction contained 9 bases not matched to a gene.